A selection of T cell receptor beta chains follows, all from one sample in a study of cytomegalovirus exposure and HLA in healthy donors. The method was immunoSEQ multiplex PCR; TCRdb's version includes in-frame clones alone and lacks a portion of them. The sample has 150,000 to 200,000 clones, 55% to 65% seen once; the top ten hold just under 3%. Sequencing was carried out using PBMCs. The receptors come from a man aged 35 to 55 in good health and CMV-seronegative. Each CDR3 is given with its conserved first and last residue. A D gene is named only where the DNA matches it firmly. Expanded clones get a size class; other rows say once, few or many, or leave the size out.

TRBJ2-5,-,TRBV11-2,-,TGTGCCAGCAGCCCCGGGACACCATACCAAGAGACCCAGTACTTC,CASSPGTPYQETQYF
TRBJ1-1,-,TRBV12-5,-,TGTGCCTCACAATGGGGGCTCAGCACTGAAGCTTTCTTT,CASQWGLSTEAFF
TRBJ2-2,TRBD2,TRBV19,-,TGTGCCAGTACCGGCCTCGGACTAGGGAACACCGGGGAGCTGTTTTTT,CASTGLGLGNTGELFF
TRBJ2-5,-,TRBV6-5,-,TGTGCCAGCAGTGCCCTAACTAGTGCTCCGGAGACCCAGTACTTC,CASSALTSAPETQYF
TRBJ1-5,-,TRBV19,-,TGTGCCAGTAGCCTCCCCCGACAGGTCAATCAGCCCCAGCATTTT,CASSLPRQVNQPQHF
TRBJ2-4,-,TRBV2,-,TGTGCCAGCAGCGGACAGAACCTAGCCAAAAACATTCAGTACTTC,CASSGQNLAKNIQYF
TRBJ1-4,-,TRBV4-1,few,TGCGCCAGCAGCCAACAGGGGCGAGGGGCAAGTGAAAAACTGTTTTTT,CASSQQGRGASEKLFF
TRBJ2-3,TRBD1,TRBV6-5,-,TGTGCCAGCAGCCGCGGACAGGGTCAAGATACGCAGTATTTT,CASSRGQGQDTQYF
TRBJ1-1,TRBD1,TRBV20-1,-,TGCAGTGCGGGACAGTATGAAGCTTTCTTT,CSAGQYEAFF
TRBJ2-7,-,TRBV7-2,few,TGTGCCAGCAGCTACCGGGTCCAGTACGAGCAGTACTTC,CASSYRVQYEQYF
TRBJ1-5,-,TRBV6-6,-,TGTGCCAGCAGTTACAACCGAGAGGGCAGTCAGCCCCAGCATTTT,CASSYNREGSQPQHF
TRBJ2-7,TRBD2,TRBV7-9,-,TGTTCCAGCAGCCATAGCGGGGGAGGTGAGCAGTACTTC,CSSSHSGGGEQYF
TRBJ2-3,TRBD1,TRBV5-1,few,TGCGCCAGCAGCGCCGGAGACAGGGATAGCACAGATACGCAGTATTTT,CASSAGDRDSTDTQYF
TRBJ2-3,-,TRBV7-3,-,TGTGCCAGCAGCTTATTCCAGGGAGATACGCAGTATTTT,CASSLFQGDTQYF
TRBJ1-5,-,TRBV2,-,TGTGCCAGCAAGACAGGCAATCAGCCCCAGCATTTT,CASKTGNQPQHF
TRBJ2-3,-,TRBV4-2,-,TGTGCCAGCAGCCAAGACTGGGCAACTAGCACAGATACGCAGTATTTT,CASSQDWATSTDTQYF
TRBJ2-5,-,TRBV5-6,-,TGTGCCAGCAACTTAACGGTTTCCCAAGAGACCCAGTACTTC,CASNLTVSQETQYF
TRBJ2-2,-,TRBV9,-,TGTGCCAGCAGCGTTTCGACTTGGGCGAACACCGGGGAGCTGTTTTTT,CASSVSTWANTGELFF
TRBJ2-7,-,TRBV29-1,-,TGCAGCGTTGAAGGGGCTGGGTACGAGCAGTACTTC,CSVEGAGYEQYF
TRBJ2-7,TRBD1,TRBV11-3,-,TGTGCCAGCAGCTTAGCCGGGACAGGGGTTTACGAGCAGTACTTC,CASSLAGTGVYEQYF
TRBJ2-5,TRBD1,TRBV19,-,TGTGCCAGTAGTATGGGACAGTCCCAAGAGACCCAGTACTTC,CASSMGQSQETQYF
TRBJ2-1,-,TRBV21-1,-,TGTGCCAGCAGCAAAGATGGGGACAGAAAAAATGAGCAGTTCTTC,CASSKDGDRKNEQFF
TRBJ1-4,TRBD1,TRBV2,few,TGTGCCAGCAGTGGGACAGGGTTTAATGAAAAACTGTTTTTT,CASSGTGFNEKLFF